The entry below describes one TCR beta chain. This specimen belongs to a study of blood T cell repertoires in COVID-19. Repertoires were generated with immunoSEQ multiplex PCR, while TCRdb's copy carries only in-frame clones and drops some. The sample has 200,000 to 250,000 clones; around 82% are singletons. CDR1 is KGHDR, CDR2 SFDVKD, per germline. There are 15 residues in the CDR3. After removal of 6 bases from V and 2 bases from J, the junction contained 6 bases not matched to a gene. This sequence was found in a woman in her seventies with acute or convalescent COVID-19. The chain joins TRBV24-1 to TRBJ2-3, with 8 nucleotides matching TRBD1. The specimen sequenced was peripheral blood. The CDR3 region has the DNA TGTGCCACCAGTTCACCGGGACAGGTCACAGATACGCAGTATTTT. It codes for CATSSPGQVTDTQYF.